A single sample gave rise to the 32 T cell receptor beta chains below, sequenced in a study of Graves' ophthalmopathy and Graves' hyperthyroidism. Scientists amplified the TCR beta CDR3 regions from RNA transcripts. Following a first-round RT-PCR that used HTBI primers, a second-round multiplex PCR was carried out. One entry per CDR3 protein, called by TCRdb with MiXCR from the multiplex PCR reads. The sample lists 200,000 to 250,000 distinct CDR3 sequences, 20% to 25% occurring once. Sequenced material: peripheral blood. These receptors originate from a woman aged 45-59 years with Graves' ophthalmopathy.

This clonotype has ten or more counts. This chain uses TRBV27 with TRBJ2-7, with 7 nucleotides matching TRBD2. Germline V gene lookup returns CDR1 MNHEY and CDR2 SMNVEV (reference sequence). V gave up 5 bases and J gave up 4 bases; unmatched junction bases: 11. This CDR3 is built from 15 residues. This chain's CDR3 is CASSHRAAGLYEQYF. The CDR3, as DNA: TGTGCCAGCAGTCATCGAGCGGCGGGACTATACGAGCAGTACTTC.

This clonotype was detected ten times or more. This chain connects TRBV7-9 to TRBJ2-5; D not certain. Per the germline V gene, CDR1 is SEHNR and CDR2 is FQNEAQ (reference sequence). This CDR3 has 12 amino acids. Trimming removed 1 base from V and 4 bases from J, with 4 bases in between. The CDR3 loop reads CASSLGVETQYF. The CDR3 nucleotides are TGTGCCAGCAGCTTAGGGGTAGAGACCCAGTACTTC.

This clonotype showed up many times. The chain recombines TRBV15 with TRBJ2-5; 7 bases align to TRBD2. V trimming: 5 bases; J trimming: 4 bases; junction bases outside the gene matches: 7. The CDR3 loop spans 14 amino acids. Germline V gene data show CDR1 as LNHNV and CDR2 as YYDKDF (reference sequence). CDR3 bases: TGTGCCACCAGCCTGGGGGGGACGGGAGAGACCCAGTACTTC. Translating gives CATSLGGTGETQYF.

This chain connects TRBV2 to TRBJ2-7, with 8 bases that match TRBD1. V was clipped by 9 bases and J by 6 bases; unmatched bases: 4. This CDR3 contains 11 residues. Germline V lookup: CDR1 SNHLY, CDR2 FYNNEI. The CDR3: CASRTGIEQYF. CDR3 in DNA: TGTGCCAGTAGGACAGGGATCGAGCAGTACTTC. The variable domain in full, with the rest retrieved from reference TRBV2 and TRBJ2-7, is EPEVTQTPSHQVTQMGQEVILRCVPISNHLYFYWYRQILGQKVEFLVSFYNNEISEKSEIFDDQFSVERPDGSNFTLKIRSTKLEDSAMYFCASRTGIEQYFGPGTRLTVT.

This clonotype came up many times. This chain joins TRBV11-2 and TRBJ1-1, with D hard to call. This CDR3 has 15 amino acids. Germline CDR1 SGHAT, CDR2 FQNNGV. Trimming shortened V by 5 bases and J by 1 base, and 14 bases separated the two germline ends. The CDR3 DNA is TGTGCCAGCAGCCCCGGAGGCAGGTCGAACACTGAAGCTTTCTTT. Its protein product is CASSPGGRSNTEAFF.

This clonotype has ten or more counts. This sequence joins TRBV6-5 and TRBJ1-6; D gene unclear. V was pared by 6 bases and J by 10 bases, with 28 bases between. The germline V gene has CDR1 MNHEY and CDR2 SVGAGI. This CDR3 is 18 amino acids long. In DNA form, the CDR3 reads TGTGCCAGCAGCCGTGGCAGTGTTTCTTCGCGATGGGCGTCACCCCTCCACTTT. This gives the protein CASSRGSVSSRWASPLHF.

This clonotype was observed at least ten times. The chain is built from TRBV30 and TRBJ2-7, with D perhaps TRBD1 (7 bases). CDR1 GTSNPN and CDR2 SVGIG come from the germline V gene (reference sequence). The CDR3 length is 13 residues. The V and J ends lost 2 bases and 3 bases respectively, with 11 bases between them. CDR3 region: CAWSRGTDYEQYF. The CDR3 nucleotides are TGTGCCTGGAGTCGGGGGACAGACTACGAGCAGTACTTC.

The gene calls are TRBV20-1 and TRBJ1-1; TRBD1 is a possible D gene (6 bases). Trimming took off 3 bases at V and 4 bases at J, with 18 bases between the two ends. The CDR3 is made up of 15 amino acids. Germline V gene data show CDR1 as DFQATT and CDR2 as SNEGSKA (reference sequence). CDR3: CSASPPGALRTEAFF. The CDR3 nucleotides are TGCAGTGCTAGCCCCCCGGGGGCTCTGCGCACTGAAGCTTTCTTT.

This clonotype has at least ten counts. The V gene is TRBV15, the J gene TRBJ2-5; D call uncertain. V lost 0 bases, J lost 5 bases, and 10 bases lay in between. This CDR3 is built from 14 residues. The germline V gene has CDR1 LNHNV and CDR2 YYDKDF (reference sequence). In nucleotides, the CDR3 is TGTGCCACCAGCAGAGATTATGTCCAGGAGACCCAGTACTTC. Its translation: CATSRDYVQETQYF. The variable domain in full, completed from reference TRBV15 and TRBJ2-5, reads DAMVIQNPRYQVTQFGKPVTLSCSQTLNHNVMYWYQQKSSQAPKLLFHYYDKDFNNEADTPDNFQSRRPNTSFCFLDIRSPGLGDTAMYLCATSRDYVQETQYFGPGTRLLVL.

V and J are TRBV6-5 and TRBJ1-2; D ambiguous. Per germline, CDR1 MNHEY and CDR2 SVGAGI. The CDR3 is 14 residues long. Trimming removed 3 bases from V and 4 bases from J, with 12 bases in between. This CDR3 reads CASSYRMASYGYTF. The CDR3 DNA sequence: TGTGCCAGCAGTTATAGGATGGCAAGCTATGGCTACACCTTC.

This clonotype was counted many times. This chain joins TRBV6-5 and TRBJ1-5, with 9 bases aligning to TRBD1. This CDR3 region has 14 residues. V was pared by 7 bases and J by 6 bases, with 7 bases of the junction left unmatched. Germline loops: CDR1 MNHEY, CDR2 SVGAGI. The CDR3 coding sequence is TGTGCCAGCAAAACAGGGGGCGCGGGTCAGCCCCAGCATTTT. This gives the protein CASKTGGAGQPQHF.

This clonotype has just one count. This chain uses TRBV12-3 or TRBV12-4 with TRBJ2-2, with D possibly TRBD2 on 6 matching bases. CDR3 size: 12 residues. The V and J ends lost 7 bases and 6 bases respectively, with 9 bases between them. CDR3 amino acids: CASISGAGELFF. The CDR3 DNA follows: TGTGCCAGCATCTCGGGAGCCGGGGAGCTGTTTTTT.

The chain is built from TRBV6-5 and TRBJ2-5, with 11 bases identical to TRBD1. Germline-derived CDR1 and CDR2 are MNHEY and SVGAGI. The CDR3 length is 15 residues. The trim removed 0 bases at V and 6 bases at J, leaving 3 bases unmatched. CDR3 DNA sequence: TGTGCCAGCAGTTACTCCGGACAGGGGGCGCAGACCCAGTACTTC. It codes for CASSYSGQGAQTQYF.

This clonotype was detected only a few times. The chain couples TRBV28 to TRBJ1-1; tentatively, D is TRBD1 (6 bases). The CDR3 spans 15 residues. V was trimmed by 7 bases and J by 1 base, leaving 16 bases between them. Per germline, CDR1 MDHEN and CDR2 SYDVKM. CDR3: CASISPPGENTEAFF. CDR3 bases: TGTGCCAGCATCTCCCCGCCAGGGGAGAACACTGAAGCTTTCTTT.

This chain links TRBV29-1 with TRBJ1-2, with D unresolved. CDR3 length: 12 amino acids. Germline values: CDR1 SQVTM, CDR2 ANQGSEA. V dropped 7 bases and J dropped 0 bases, with 9 bases sitting between them. The CDR3 nucleotides read TGCAGCGGCCGGATCGCTAACTATGGCTACACCTTC. Encoded protein: CSGRIANYGYTF.

The chain carries TRBV28 and TRBJ2-5; maybe TRBD1 (5 bases). This CDR3 is built from 15 residues. V lost 3 bases and J lost 5, with 16 bases in between. In germline, CDR1 is MDHEN, CDR2 SYDVKM. In DNA, the CDR3 is TGTGCCAGCAGTTTGGTAGGGGCCCAGTGGGAGACCCAGTACTTC. Translation gives CASSLVGAQWETQYF. Together with reference TRBV28 and TRBJ2-5, the CDR3 gives the full variable domain: DVKVTQSSRYLVKRTGEKVFLECVQDMDHENMFWYRQDPGLGLRLIYFSYDVKMKEKGDIPEGYSVSREKKERFSLILESASTNQTSMYLCASSLVGAQWETQYFGPGTRLLVL.

About this clonotype: A much larger clonotype is one base distant, so this may be a read error. V is TRBV29-1 and J is TRBJ2-7, with a weak D call TRBD2 (6 bases). Germline CDR1 and CDR2: SQVTM and ANQGSEA. The CDR3 has 13 amino acids. Trimming pared 6 bases from V and 2 bases from J, leaving 14 bases between. Here the CDR3 reads CSVGGGVPYEQYF. The DNA for the CDR3 is TGCAGCGTGGGAGGAGGTGTACCCTACGAGCAGTACTTC.

The chain links TRBV10-3 to TRBJ2-7; D perhaps matches TRBD2 (6 bases). The germline CDR1 and CDR2 sequences are ENHRY and SYGVKD. The ends were cut back, 7 bases at V and 1 base at J, with 8 bases in the middle. This CDR3 region has 12 residues. This chain's CDR3 is CAIKTSSYEQYF. CDR3 sequence (DNA): TGTGCCATCAAGACTAGTTCCTACGAGCAGTACTTC.

V gene TRBV6-5 combines with J gene TRBJ1-2; TRBD1 might be the D (6 bases). Trimming took off 2 bases at V and 6 bases at J, with 16 bases between the two ends. Germline CDR1 is MNHEY and CDR2 is SVGAGI. The CDR3 is 15 amino acids. CDR3 sequence reads: CASSYPTGPRDGYTF. As DNA, the CDR3 is TGTGCCAGCAGTTACCCGACAGGCCCACGTGATGGCTACACCTTC.

This clonotype has only a few counts. This may be a read error, as it is one base from a much larger clone. The J gene is TRBJ2-7, the V gene TRBV20-1, with D possibly matching TRBD1 (6 bases). Trimming took off 7 bases at V and 2 bases at J, with 12 bases between the two ends. CDR1 is DFQATT and CDR2 is SNEGSKA in the germline V gene (reference sequence). This CDR3 region has 12 residues. The CDR3 sequence: CSVSDRAYEQYF. CDR3 in DNA: TGCAGTGTCTCGGACAGAGCCTACGAGCAGTACTTC.

This clonotype was recorded many times. Being one base from a much bigger clone, this may be a read error. J is TRBJ1-1 and V is TRBV28; D is unresolved. This CDR3 contains 12 residues. CDR1 is MDHEN and CDR2 is SYDVKM in the germline V gene. With 7 bases removed from V and 7 bases from J, the gap between germline ends came to 13 bases. CDR3 in amino acids: CASNLEQFEAFF. DNA for the CDR3: TGTGCCAGCAATTTGGAGCAGTTTGAAGCTTTCTTT.

This clonotype was seen more than once but under ten times. The CDR3 region is CASSQGPGGDYGYTF. In DNA form, the CDR3 reads TGTGCCAGCAGCCAAGGACCCGGGGGGGACTATGGCTACACCTTC. The rearrangement joins TRBV4-2 to TRBJ1-2; a possible D gene is TRBD1 (5 bases). The CDR3 has 15 residues. CDR1 and CDR2 from the germline V gene are LGHNA and YNFKEQ. Trimming took 1 base from V and 3 from J, leaving 12 bases between them.

In its sample, this clonotype was seen many times. CDR3 sequence (DNA): TGTGCCAGCAGCCGACTCGGAGGGCGGCAGACAGATACGCAGTATTTT. It translates to CASSRLGGRQTDTQYF. The chain joins TRBV14 to TRBJ2-3; D is perhaps TRBD2 (6 bases). The CDR3 runs to 16 residues. The V end lost 4 bases, the J end lost 3 bases, and 17 bases lay between the germline ends. Germline V CDR1 and CDR2: SGHDN, FVKESK.

The V and J genes are TRBV5-6 and TRBJ1-1; a possible D gene is TRBD1 (5 bases). Per the germline V gene, CDR1 is SGHDT and CDR2 is YYEEEE. The V and J ends lost 4 bases and 12 bases respectively, with 16 bases between them. This CDR3 spans 12 amino acids. The DNA of the CDR3 is TGTGCCAGCAGCCTCTCTACAGGAGGAACTTTCTTT. Protein product: CASSLSTGGTFF.

This clonotype was seen many times. The chain links TRBV30 to TRBJ2-7; TRBD2 matches 9 bases. Germline V gene data show CDR1 as GTSNPN and CDR2 as SVGIG (reference sequence). The CDR3 length is 14 residues. J lost 6 bases, V lost 0 bases, and 6 bases had no gene match. In DNA, the CDR3 is TGTGCCTGGAGTGTCCTAGCGGGAAGGGGCGAGCAGTACTTC. Protein: CAWSVLAGRGEQYF.

This rearrangement joins TRBV12-3 or TRBV12-4 to TRBJ2-1, with 11 bases matching TRBD2. V dropped 6 bases and J dropped 6; count of bases not matched to a gene: 4. This CDR3 region has 14 residues. CDR3 nucleotide sequence: TGTGCCAGCAGAATAGCGGGAGGGGGCAATGAGCAGTTCTTC. This codes for CASRIAGGGNEQFF.

This clonotype was detected many times. The gene calls are TRBV7-9 and TRBJ1-1; D is unclear. Trimming stripped 5 bases from V and 2 bases from J, with 12 bases between. CDR1 is SEHNR and CDR2 is FQNEAQ in the germline V gene (reference sequence). This CDR3 spans 14 amino acids. CDR3 sequence (DNA): TGTGCCAGCAGCGCCGACGGAGTTAACACTGAAGCTTTCTTT. This sequence encodes CASSADGVNTEAFF.

Concerning this clonotype itself: A much larger clone is a single base away; this may be a read error. The CDR3: CASSQLQGAFGASVLTF. CDR3 nucleotides: TGTGCCAGCAGCCAGTTACAGGGGGCGTTCGGGGCCAGCGTCCTGACTTTC. This chain links TRBV3-1 with TRBJ2-6; 9 nucleotides align to TRBD1. Germline CDR1 and CDR2: LGHDT and YNNKEL (reference sequence). CDR3 length: 17 amino acids.

This clonotype was observed at least ten times. The chain couples TRBV6-2 or TRBV6-3 to TRBJ2-7; D perhaps matches TRBD1 (5 bases). Germline V CDR1 and CDR2: MNHEY, SVGEGT. Trimming left V 5 bases short and J 5 bases short, with 10 bases between. The CDR3 covers 12 residues. CDR3 loop: CASSKTVDEQYF. The DNA of the CDR3 is TGTGCCAGCAGTAAGACAGTGGACGAGCAGTACTTC.

This clonotype was found many times. The rearrangement joins TRBV11-1 to TRBJ2-7; 7 nucleotides match TRBD2. Germline V CDR1 and CDR2: SGHAT, FQDESV (reference sequence). The CDR3 is 14 residues long. J lost 7 bases, V lost 1 base, and 7 bases had no gene match. CDR3 nucleotides: TGTGCCAGCAGCTTAGACGCGGGAGTGAGTGAGCAGTACTTC. Amino acids: CASSLDAGVSEQYF.

This clonotype was found many times. The J gene is TRBJ1-1, the V gene TRBV6-1, with D unresolved. The CDR3 spans 13 residues. Per germline, CDR1 MNHNS and CDR2 SASEGT. Trimming left V 6 bases short and J 8 bases short, with 16 bases between. The CDR3 is CASRGGRTDEAFF. In nucleotides, the CDR3 is TGTGCCAGCAGGGGAGGTAGGACCGACGAAGCTTTCTTT.

This clonotype was counted many times. J is TRBJ2-7 and V is TRBV11-2, with TRBD2 matching over 9 bases. This CDR3 contains 14 residues. In germline, CDR1 is SGHAT, CDR2 FQNNGV. V lost 5 bases, J lost 6 bases, and 8 bases stayed unmatched. CDR3 sequence (DNA): TGTGCCAGCAGCCCGTCCGGCGGGAGGGCCGAGCAGTACTTC. Residues: CASSPSGGRAEQYF.